This TCR beta chain emerged from a study of T cell changes during pregnancy in multiple sclerosis. Generated by immunoSEQ multiplex PCR, the TCRdb table keeps only in-frame clones and is missing some. The table lists 15,000 to 20,000 clones, 86% of them singletons. This sequence was found in a female donor in good health, enrolled as a control in a pregnancy study. The sequencing used CD8+ T cells from peripheral blood mononuclear cells, collected in the third trimester of pregnancy.

In DNA, the CDR3 is TGTGCCAGCAGTTTATCGACAGGAACCTACGAGCAGTACTTC. The encoded protein is CASSLSTGTYEQYF. This chain links TRBV27 with TRBJ2-7; possible D gene TRBD1, 6 bases. The CDR3 is made up of 14 amino acids. The V end lost 0 bases, the J end lost 2 bases, and 8 bases lay between the germline ends. CDR1 is MNHEY, CDR2 SMNVEV, per germline (reference sequence).